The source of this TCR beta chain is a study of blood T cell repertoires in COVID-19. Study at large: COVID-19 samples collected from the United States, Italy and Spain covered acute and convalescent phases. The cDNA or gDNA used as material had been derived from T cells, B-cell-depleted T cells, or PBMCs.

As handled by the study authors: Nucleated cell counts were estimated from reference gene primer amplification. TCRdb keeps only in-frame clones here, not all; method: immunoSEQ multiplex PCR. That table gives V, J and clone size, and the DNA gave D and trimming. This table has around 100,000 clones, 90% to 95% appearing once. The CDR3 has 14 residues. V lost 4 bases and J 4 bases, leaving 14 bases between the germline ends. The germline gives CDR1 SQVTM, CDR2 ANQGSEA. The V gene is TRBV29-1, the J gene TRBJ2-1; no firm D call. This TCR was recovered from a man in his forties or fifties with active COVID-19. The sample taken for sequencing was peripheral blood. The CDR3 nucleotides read TGCAGCGTTGTGATGGCAGATCAGTACAATGAGCAGTTCTTC. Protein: CSVVMADQYNEQFF.